This note documents a single T cell receptor beta chain sequence. This record comes from a study of monozygotic twins with inflammatory bowel disease. This CDR3 is built from 16 residues. CDR1 and CDR2 from the germline V gene are SGHAT and FQNNGV. TCRdb reprocessed the 5' RACE reads, with one entry per CDR3 protein and no DNA. Here the sample table reports 350,000 to 550,000 distinct CDR3 sequences. Sequencing was carried out using blood. The chain links TRBV11-2 to TRBJ2-1; TCRdb outputs TRBD1, but without DNA this stays unchecked. The TCR was taken from a human donor with ulcerative colitis or Crohn's disease, or a healthy co-twin of an affected twin (not recorded which). CDR3: CASSFRAAESYNEQFF.